This TCR beta chain derives from a study of blood T cell repertoires in COVID-19. V was pared by 5 bases and J by 5 bases, with 5 bases of the junction left unmatched. The CDR3 is 14 residues long. Germline V gene lookup returns CDR1 SGHTA and CDR2 FQGTGA. All enrollees were about 18 to 100 years old and from fewer than 30 US areas. Cohort 3 recovery required two negative PCRs, clearance, or symptom resolution. Per the original methods: Amplification from reference gene primers served as the basis for estimated nucleated cell counts. Clones were sequenced by immunoSEQ multiplex PCR, and TCRdb holds only the in-frame ones, with some missing. V, J and clone size derive from that table, while D and trimming were established from the DNA sequence. The sample includes some 300,000 clones, 75% to 90% seen only once; the top ten take around a tenth.

The TCR comes from a woman aged 40-49 years who had recovered from COVID-19. Material: PBMCs or T cells enriched from blood (not recorded which). The V and J genes are TRBV7-3 and TRBJ2-3; 9 bases are a match to TRBD1. The CDR3 is CASSPGQGLDTQYF. The CDR3 DNA reads TGTGCCAGCAGCCCGGGACAGGGCTTAGATACGCAGTATTTT.